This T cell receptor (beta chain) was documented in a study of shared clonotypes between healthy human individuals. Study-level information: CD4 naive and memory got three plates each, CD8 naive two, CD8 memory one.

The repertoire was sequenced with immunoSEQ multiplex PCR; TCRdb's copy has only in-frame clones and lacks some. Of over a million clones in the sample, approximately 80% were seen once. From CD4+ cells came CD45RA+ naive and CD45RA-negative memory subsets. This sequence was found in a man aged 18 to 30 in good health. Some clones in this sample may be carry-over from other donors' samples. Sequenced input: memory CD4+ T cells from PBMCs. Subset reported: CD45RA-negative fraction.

CDR3 loop: CASSFDGQGPQETQYF. The CDR3 region has the DNA TGTGCCAGCAGCTTTGATGGACAGGGGCCACAAGAGACCCAGTACTTC. V is TRBV7-4 and J is TRBJ2-5, with 9 positions matching TRBD1. Trimming took 3 bases from V and 2 from J; bases not matched to a gene: 7. The CDR3 contains 16 residues. CDR1 and CDR2 from the germline V gene are SGHVT and SQSDAQ.